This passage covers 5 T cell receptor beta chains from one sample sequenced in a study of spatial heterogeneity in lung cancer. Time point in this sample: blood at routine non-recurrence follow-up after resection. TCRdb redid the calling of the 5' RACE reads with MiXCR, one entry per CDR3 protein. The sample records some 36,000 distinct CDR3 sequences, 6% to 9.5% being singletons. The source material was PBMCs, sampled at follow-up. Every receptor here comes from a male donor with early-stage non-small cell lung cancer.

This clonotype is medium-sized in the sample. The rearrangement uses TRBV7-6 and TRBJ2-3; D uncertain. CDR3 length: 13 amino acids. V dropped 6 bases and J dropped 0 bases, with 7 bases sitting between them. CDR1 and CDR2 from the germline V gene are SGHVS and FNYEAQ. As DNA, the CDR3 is TGTGCCAGCAGTTCGACCAGCACAGATACGCAGTATTTT. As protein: CASSSTSTDTQYF.

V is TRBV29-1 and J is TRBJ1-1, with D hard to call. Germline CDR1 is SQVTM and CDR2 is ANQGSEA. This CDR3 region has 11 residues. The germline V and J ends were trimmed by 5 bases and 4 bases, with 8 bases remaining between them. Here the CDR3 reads CSVITFTEAFF. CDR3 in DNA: TGCAGCGTTATCACATTCACTGAAGCTTTCTTT.

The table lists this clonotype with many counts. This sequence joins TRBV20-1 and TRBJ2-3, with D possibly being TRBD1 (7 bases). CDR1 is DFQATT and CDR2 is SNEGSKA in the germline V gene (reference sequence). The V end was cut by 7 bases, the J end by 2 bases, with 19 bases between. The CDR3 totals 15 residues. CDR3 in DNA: TGCAGTGGTACGTCGACAGGGAGGATCACAGATACGCAGTATTTT. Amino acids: CSGTSTGRITDTQYF.

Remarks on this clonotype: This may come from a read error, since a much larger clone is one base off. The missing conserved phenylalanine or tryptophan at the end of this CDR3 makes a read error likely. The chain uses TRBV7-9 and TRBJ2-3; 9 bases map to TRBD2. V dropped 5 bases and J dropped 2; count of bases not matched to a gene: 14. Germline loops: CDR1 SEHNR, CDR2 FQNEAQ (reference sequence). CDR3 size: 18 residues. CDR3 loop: CASSPGSGGIRVTDTQYL. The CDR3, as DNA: TGTGCCAGCAGCCCGGGTAGCGGGGGCATAAGGGTCACAGATACGCAGTATTTG.

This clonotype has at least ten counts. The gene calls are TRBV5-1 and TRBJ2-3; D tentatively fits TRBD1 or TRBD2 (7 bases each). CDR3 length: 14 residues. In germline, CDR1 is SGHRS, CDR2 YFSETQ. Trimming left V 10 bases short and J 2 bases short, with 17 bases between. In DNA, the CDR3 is TGCGCCGCCAGACAGGGAGGGAACACAGATACGCAGTATTTT. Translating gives CAARQGGNTDTQYF. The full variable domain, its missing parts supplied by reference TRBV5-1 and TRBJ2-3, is KAGVTQTPRYLIKTRGQQVTLSCSPISGHRSVSWYQQTPGQGLQFLFEYFSETQRNKGNFPGRFSGRQFSNSRSEMNVSTLELGDSALYLCAARQGGNTDTQYFGPGTRLTVL.